These 3 T cell receptor beta chains share one sample of origin, sequenced in a study of radiotherapy plus CTLA-4 blockade in lung cancer. Sequenced by immunoSEQ multiplex PCR; TCRdb stores in-frame clones only, minus some. The sample records approximately 69,000 clones, around 73% being singletons. The source was peripheral blood, collected from a patient treated with radiotherapy plus ipilimumab. Source of these receptors: a human donor with non-small cell lung cancer who had a complete response to radiotherapy plus ipilimumab.

J is TRBJ1-2 and V is TRBV7-2; TRBD1 is a possible D gene (5 bases). This CDR3 region has 16 residues. Germline loops: CDR1 SGHTA, CDR2 FQGNSA. V lost 4 bases and J lost 8, with 23 bases in between. The CDR3 DNA is TGTGCCAGCAGCTCATGGGGCCAACAGGCCCCTGGAGGCTACACCTTC. Residues: CASSSWGQQAPGGYTF.

The chain recombines TRBV28 with TRBJ1-1, with 10 bases lining up with TRBD1. With 3 bases clipped from V and 7 bases from J, the junction kept 2 bases outside the gene matches. Germline loops: CDR1 MDHEN, CDR2 SYDVKM. CDR3 length: 13 amino acids. This CDR3 reads CASSFDRGLEAFF. Here the CDR3 DNA reads TGTGCCAGCAGTTTCGACAGGGGGCTTGAAGCTTTCTTT. The complete variable domain, with remaining parts taken from reference TRBV28 and TRBJ1-1, reads DVKVTQSSRYLVKRTGEKVFLECVQDMDHENMFWYRQDPGLGLRLIYFSYDVKMKEKGDIPEGYSVSREKKERFSLILESASTNQTSMYLCASSFDRGLEAFFGQGTRLTVV.

The rearrangement links TRBV7-2 to TRBJ2-1; 9 bases are shared with TRBD1. The CDR3 runs 16 residues. Germline CDR1 reads SGHTA; CDR2 reads FQGNSA. V lost 5 bases and J lost 4; bases outside the gene matches: 9. In DNA form, the CDR3 reads TGTGCCAGCAGCCGAAGAGCCGGGACAGGGTACAATGAGCAGTTCTTC. This translates into CASSRRAGTGYNEQFF.